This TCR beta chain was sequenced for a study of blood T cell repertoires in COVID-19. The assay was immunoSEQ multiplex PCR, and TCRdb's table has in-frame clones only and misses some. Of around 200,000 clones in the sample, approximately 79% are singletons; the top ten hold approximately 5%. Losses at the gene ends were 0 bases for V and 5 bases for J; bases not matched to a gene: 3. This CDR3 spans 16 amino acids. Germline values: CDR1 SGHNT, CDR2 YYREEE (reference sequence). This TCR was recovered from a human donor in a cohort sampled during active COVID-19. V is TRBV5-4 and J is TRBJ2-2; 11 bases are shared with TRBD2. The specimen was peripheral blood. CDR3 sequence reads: CASSLGLAGGTGELFF. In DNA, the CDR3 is TGTGCCAGCAGCTTGGGGCTAGCGGGAGGAACCGGGGAGCTGTTTTTT.